A single sample gave rise to the 3 T cell receptor beta chains below, sequenced in a study of blood T cell repertoires in COVID-19. Only in-frame clones appear in the TCRdb table, and some are missing; sequencing was by immunoSEQ multiplex PCR. The sample has 60,000 to 70,000 clones; 88% are singletons. Specimen: PBMCs or T cells enriched from blood (not recorded which). These receptors came from a middle-aged woman who had recovered from COVID-19.

CDR3: CASSLGRGKETQYF. The CDR3 nucleotides are TGTGCCAGCAGCTTAGGGAGGGGTAAGGAGACCCAGTACTTC. V is TRBV11-2 and J is TRBJ2-5, with a possible D match to TRBD2 (6 bases). Germline lookup yields CDR1 SGHAT and CDR2 FQNNGV. The CDR3 is 14 amino acids. Between the trimmed V and J ends, which lost 1 base and 5 bases, there was a span of 11 bases.

This clone appeared a single time. The chain combines TRBV2 with TRBJ2-2, with a possible D match to TRBD2 (5 bases). The length of the CDR3 is 15 residues. The germline gives CDR1 SNHLY, CDR2 FYNNEI. Trimming cost V 4 bases and J 2 bases, with 11 bases left between them. The CDR3 DNA reads TGTGCCAGCAGTGTATGGACTCATAACACCGGGGAGCTGTTTTTT. It codes for CASSVWTHNTGELFF. The full variable domain, rest sourced from reference TRBV2 and TRBJ2-2, is EPEVTQTPSHQVTQMGQEVILRCVPISNHLYFYWYRQILGQKVEFLVSFYNNEISEKSEIFDDQFSVERPDGSNFTLKIRSTKLEDSAMYFCASSVWTHNTGELFFGEGSRLTVL.

V gene TRBV5-1 combines with J gene TRBJ2-7; possibly TRBD1 for D (5 bases). Germline V gives CDR1 SGHRS, CDR2 YFSETQ. Trimming left V 3 bases short and J 0 bases short, with 10 bases between. CDR3 size: 14 residues. The CDR3 protein is CASSSRQPSYEQYF. The CDR3 coding sequence is TGCGCCAGCAGCTCCAGACAGCCCTCCTACGAGCAGTACTTC.